This TCR beta chain was found in a study of beta chain features in type 1 diabetes. Study observations and caveats: Researchers could not determine here whether HLA type influences TCRB rearrangement. There was a moderate but significant shortening of TCRB CDR3s in all four CD4+ subsets of Type 1 diabetes patients.

Sorting of CD4+ naive, central memory, regulatory and stem cell-like memory cells was performed via CD45RO/CCR7/CD25/CD127/CD95/CD27. About this clone: Antigen specificity is unknown.

Germline-derived CDR1 and CDR2 are GTSNPN and SVGIG (reference sequence). V lost 4 bases to trimming and J lost 1 base; unmatched junction nucleotides: 3. CDR3 length: 14 residues. All of the isolated RNA was reverse transcribed, so expressed TCRB transcripts were sequenced. It was found that naive, central memory and regulatory T cell samples averaged around 3.8 million reads. The repertoire was sequenced with immunoSEQ multiplex PCR; TCRdb's copy has only in-frame clones and lacks some. Of a few hundred thousand clones listed, around an eighth were seen once; the top ten hold 0.017%. Input material: naive CD4+ T cells from blood. This rearrangement joins TRBV30 to TRBJ2-4; 8 bases align to TRBD2. This TCR was sampled from a man between 18 and 29 years old in good health. The chain's CDR3 is CAWNSGGAKNIQYF. The CDR3 nucleotides read TGTGCCTGGAATTCGGGAGGGGCCAAAAACATTCAGTACTTC.